This entry is about one T cell receptor (beta chain). This sample is drawn from a study of blood T cell repertoires in COVID-19. Seattle's cohort entered during active infection and was followed longitudinally. Trimming cost V 6 bases and J 0 bases, with 32 bases left between them. Germline V CDR1 and CDR2: KGHDR, SFDVKD. This CDR3 is 22 amino acids long. Sequencing was performed with immunoSEQ multiplex PCR; in TCRdb, only in-frame clones are kept and a portion is missing. This table has roughly 70,000 clones, roughly four fifths appearing once. The chain links TRBV24-1 to TRBJ2-1, with D tentatively TRBD1 (7 bases). The origin of this receptor is a man in his sixties or seventies with COVID-19, enrolled during active disease. The sequenced sample consisted of peripheral blood. In nucleotides, the CDR3 is TGTGCCACCAGTTTCCGGGGCGGCAGGGGGGCCGGGACGAAGAGCTCCTACAATGAGCAGTTCTTC. This codes for CATSFRGGRGAGTKSSYNEQFF.